This TCR beta chain was profiled in a study of blood T cell repertoires in COVID-19. Study-level information: Acute-phase and convalescent COVID-19 samples originated in the United States, Italy and Spain.

The data were produced by immunoSEQ multiplex PCR, yet TCRdb's version contains in-frame clones alone and is incomplete. The sample carries under 250,000 clones, around 78% recorded once. Germline lookup yields CDR1 SGDLS and CDR2 YYNGEE. J lost 7 bases, V lost 4 bases, and 6 bases had no gene match. CDR3 length: 15 amino acids. This TCR derives from a woman in her 70s with active or convalescent COVID-19. The specimen was peripheral blood. The J gene is TRBJ1-5, the V gene TRBV9; 12 bases fit TRBD1. The CDR3 sequence is CASSKGQGARQPQHF. In nucleotides, the CDR3 is TGTGCCAGCAGCAAGGGACAGGGGGCAAGACAGCCCCAGCATTTT.